Below, one T cell receptor (beta chain) is given with its context. No antigen is known for it. The data belong to a study of STAT3 mutations in large granular lymphocyte leukemia. Per the germline V gene, CDR1 is SNHLY and CDR2 is FYNNEI. This CDR3 contains 14 residues. V gave up 9 bases and J gave up 2 bases; unmatched junction bases: 7. Here immunoSEQ multiplex PCR was the method, and the copy in TCRdb shows in-frame clones only, minus some. The sample consists of 7,800 or so clones, around 91% of them appearing once. Notes on the study in general: In some patients, a small highly pathogenic clone possibly went undetected. At least one immunodominant TCR beta clonotype appeared in every T-cell large granular lymphocyte leukemia patient.

The source of this sequence is a man aged 50 to 59 with T-cell large granular lymphocyte leukemia. Some clones in this sample may be carry-over from other donors' samples. The rearrangement uses TRBV2 and TRBJ2-5; 9 nucleotides agree with TRBD1. The sequencing input was peripheral blood mononuclear cells. Here the CDR3 DNA reads TGTGCCAGAAGGGACAGGGCCTATCAAGAGACCCAGTACTTC. Translated, it gives CARRDRAYQETQYF.